This is a list of T cell receptor beta chains from one sample in a study of T cell repertoires in cytomegalovirus infection. TCRdb re-called the reads through MiXCR, storing one row per CDR3 protein. The sample lists over 250,000 distinct CDR3 sequences, approximately 22% occurring once. Their target antigens are unknown. The sequencing here drew on cultured PBMCs, taken from culture after CMV antigen stimulation. Source of these receptors: a human donor in good health (CMV status not recorded). Some clones in this sample may be carry-over from other donors' samples. Both conserved end residues are part of each CDR3. Each record gives: clone size, V gene, J gene, D gene, CDR3 DNA, CDR3 protein. The D gene is left open where the match is weak. A row's size may be missing; if present it is once, few, many or a size class.

>-|TRBV7-9|TRBJ1-4|TRBD1
TGTGCCAGCAGCTTCGGGACAGCCCCTAATGAAAAACTGTTTTTT
CASSFGTAPNEKLFF
>-|TRBV6-1|TRBJ2-2|-
TGTGCCAGCAGCCCCCGGACTTACGGCACCGGGGAGCTGTTTTTT
CASSPRTYGTGELFF
>-|TRBV5-4|TRBJ1-1|TRBD1
TGTGCCAGCAGCTCTAGCCCGACAGGGGTTTCGGCTGAAGCTTTCTTT
CASSSSPTGVSAEAFF
>few|TRBV7-2|TRBJ2-1|TRBD2
TGTGCCAGCAGCCCACAGGGACTAGCGGGAAGCCAGCAGTTCTTC
CASSPQGLAGSQQFF
>few|TRBV20-1|TRBJ1-1|TRBD1
TGCAGTGCTAGAGATCCCAGGGGGGTGAACACTGAAGCTTTCTTT
CSARDPRGVNTEAFF
>-|TRBV12-3/TRBV12-4|TRBJ1-2|-
TGTGCCAGCAGTTCTCGAGGACAGATCGATGGCTACACCTTC
CASSSRGQIDGYTF
>many|TRBV12-3/TRBV12-4|TRBJ2-3|-
TGTGCCAGCAGCCCCCTATCAGATACGCAGTATTTT
CASSPLSDTQYF
>few|TRBV27|TRBJ1-2|-
TGTGCCAGCAGTTCCCGAAACGGACAGTCGGATGGCTACACCTTC
CASSSRNGQSDGYTF
>-|TRBV6-1|TRBJ2-1|-
TGTGCCAGCAGTTCCGGACTAGGGGGCAATGAGCAGTTCTTC
CASSSGLGGNEQFF
>many|TRBV7-8|TRBJ2-1|-
TGTGCCAGCAGCCCCGGTCGGATCTCCTACAATGAGCAGTTCTTC
CASSPGRISYNEQFF
>-|TRBV7-2|TRBJ2-1|TRBD1
TGTGCCAGCAGCTTAGCTCGACAGGGTAAAGAGCAGTTCTTC
CASSLARQGKEQFF
>-|TRBV28|TRBJ2-1|-
TGTGCCAGCAGTCCCCACACCGGACTTGCCAACAATGAGCAGTTCTTC
CASSPHTGLANNEQFF
>-|TRBV7-2|TRBJ2-7|TRBD2
TGTGCCAGCAGCTTTACTAGCGGAGACTACGAGCAGTACTTC
CASSFTSGDYEQYF
>-|TRBV7-9|TRBJ2-1|-
TGTGCCAGCAGCTCCAGATACAAAGACAAGACCTCCTACAATGAGCAGTTCTTC
CASSSRYKDKTSYNEQFF
>many|TRBV6-5|TRBJ1-6|-
TGTGCCAGCATGGACGGGTATAGAAATTCACCCCTCCACTTT
CASMDGYRNSPLHF
>few|TRBV10-3|TRBJ1-6|-
TGTGCCATCAGTGAGAATCGAGGTTTCTCACCCCTCCACTTT
CAISENRGFSPLHF
>few|TRBV5-1|TRBJ2-7|-
TGCGCCAGCAGCTTGACACTTGCCTACGAGCAGTACTTC
CASSLTLAYEQYF
>-|TRBV18|TRBJ2-1|-
TGTGCCAGCTCACCAGTAGCGCTCTCCTACAATGAGCAGTTCTTC
CASSPVALSYNEQFF
>many|TRBV18|TRBJ2-1|TRBD2
TGTGCCAGCTCACCACGGACTAGCGGGGCCGCTGAGCAGTTCTTC
CASSPRTSGAAEQFF
>-|TRBV29-1|TRBJ2-5|-
TGCAGCATTATTGGGAACGGGGAGACCCAGTACTTC
CSIIGNGETQYF
>many|TRBV6-6|TRBJ1-1|TRBD1
TGTGCCAGCAGTTCATTTAGGGGGCTAGACACTGAAGCTTTCTTT
CASSSFRGLDTEAFF
>-|TRBV25-1|TRBJ1-1|-
TGTGCCAGCAGTGATTTAGGGCCCATGAACACTGAAGCTTTCTTT
CASSDLGPMNTEAFF
>-|TRBV29-1|TRBJ2-7|TRBD1
TGCAGCGTTGGGGAGACAGGGAATGAGCAGTACTTC
CSVGETGNEQYF
>many|TRBV7-2|TRBJ2-2|-
TGTGCCAGCAGCCCTGCTCTGCTTACCGGGGAGCTGTTTTTT
CASSPALLTGELFF
>-|TRBV6-2/TRBV6-3|TRBJ2-1|TRBD2
TGTGCCAGCAGTTATCGGACTAGCTCCTACAATGAGCAGTTCTTC
CASSYRTSSYNEQFF
>once|TRBV19|TRBJ1-2|-
TGTGCCAGTGAAACTATAACAGGGAATGGCTACACCTTC
CASETITGNGYTF
>few|TRBV25-1|TRBJ2-5|TRBD2
TGTGCCAGCAGTATTTCTAGCGGGAGGTCGAAAGAGACCCAGTACTTC
CASSISSGRSKETQYF
>-|TRBV28|TRBJ1-1|-
TGTGCCAGCAGTTACAAGGGACACACTGAAGCTTTCTTT
CASSYKGHTEAFF
>-|TRBV19|TRBJ2-7|TRBD2
TGTGCCAGTAGTATGTTGGGGCCGACTAGCGAACCCTCCTACGAGCAGTACTTC
CASSMLGPTSEPSYEQYF
>few|TRBV12-3/TRBV12-4|TRBJ1-5|-
TGTGCCAGCAGTCAGCAGGGCGGTGGGAATCAGCCCCAGCATTTT
CASSQQGGGNQPQHF
>few|TRBV19|TRBJ2-3|TRBD2
TGTGCCAGTCACGAGACTAGCGGGAGGATAACAGATACGCAGTATTTT
CASHETSGRITDTQYF
>-|TRBV7-9|TRBJ1-2|-
TGTGCCAGCAGCGGGGATCACGGGTCAATCTACACCTTC
CASSGDHGSIYTF
>many|TRBV7-2|TRBJ2-1|TRBD2
TGTGCCAGCACCTTTGCTAGCGGGAGGGCCGGTGAGCAGTTCTTC
CASTFASGRAGEQFF
>-|TRBV6-2/TRBV6-3|TRBJ1-5|-
TGTGCCAGCAGTTACGGTCCGGGTCAGCCCCAGCATTTT
CASSYGPGQPQHF
>few|TRBV7-6|TRBJ2-2|-
TGTGCCAGCAGCTTAGTGGCGGGCACGAACACCGGGGAGCTGTTTTTT
CASSLVAGTNTGELFF
>-|TRBV28|TRBJ2-3|TRBD2
TGTGCCAGCCTCCGGGGGGGCACAGATACGCAGTATTTT
CASLRGGTDTQYF
>-|TRBV7-9|TRBJ2-7|-
TGTGCCAGCAGCTTAACCAGGTCCTACGAGCAGTACTTC
CASSLTRSYEQYF
>few|TRBV6-2/TRBV6-3|TRBJ2-1|-
TGTGCCAGCAGTTACCGCGCGAATGTTTTGGCACATGAGCAGTTCTTC
CASSYRANVLAHEQFF
>many|TRBV28|TRBJ2-1|TRBD2
TGTGCCAGCAGTTTATGGCTAGCGGGAGACAGGGAGCAGTTCTTC
CASSLWLAGDREQFF